This TCR beta chain was retrieved from a study of blood T cell repertoires in COVID-19. Across the study: Researchers got acute and convalescent COVID-19 samples from the United States, Italy and Spain. PBMCs, B-cell-depleted T cells, or T cells provided the cDNA or gDNA that made up the material.

Germline trimming cut 4 bases from V and 7 bases from J; bases unmatched to any gene: 13. This CDR3 spans 17 amino acids. The V gene's germline CDR1 is SGHNT and CDR2 YYREEE (reference sequence). Measured with immunoSEQ multiplex PCR; TCRdb has only the in-frame clones, and not every one. This sample has some 50,000 clones, with 80% to 90% found just once. This receptor was identified in a human donor in a cohort sampled during active COVID-19. Sequenced input: peripheral blood. The rearrangement uses TRBV5-4 and TRBJ2-2; TRBD1 agrees at 10 bases. Here the CDR3 DNA reads TGTGCCAGCAGCCCACTATCGACAGGGGGCAAGATCGGGGAGCTGTTTTTT. It translates to CASSPLSTGGKIGELFF.